Each of the 14 T cell receptor beta chains below was sequenced from the same sample in a study of cytomegalovirus exposure and HLA in healthy donors. With 60 Vbeta and 13 Jbeta primers, the PCR was carried out. The method was immunoSEQ multiplex PCR; TCRdb's version includes in-frame clones alone and lacks a portion of them. This sample has tens of thousands of clones; more than 75% occur once, and the top ten carry roughly 8.3%. Specimen: PBMCs. The receptors here all came from a man younger than 45 in good health and CMV-seropositive.

V is TRBV28 and J is TRBJ2-2, with 7 bases matching TRBD1. Germline CDR1 MDHEN, CDR2 SYDVKM. This CDR3 region has 15 residues. J gave up 5 bases and V 3 bases, and 6 bases lay outside the gene matches. The CDR3 nucleotides are TGTGCCAGCAGTTTTGAGGGGGCGGGTACCGGGGAGCTGTTTTTT. Its translation is CASSFEGAGTGELFF.

The genes are TRBV19 and TRBJ1-5; tentative D call: TRBD1 (5 bases). Trimming removed 8 bases from V and 7 bases from J, with 18 bases in between. The CDR3 covers 14 residues. Germline CDR1 and CDR2: LNHDA and SQIVND (reference sequence). The CDR3 here is CASQKGLTQQPQHF. The DNA for the CDR3 is TGTGCCAGTCAAAAGGGACTGACCCAACAGCCCCAGCATTTT.

The chain has TRBV7-9 and TRBJ2-1; 9 bases align to TRBD2. V was clipped by 5 bases and J by 9 bases; unmatched bases: 17. From germline, CDR1 is SEHNR and CDR2 FQNEAQ (reference sequence). This CDR3 contains 17 residues. This CDR3 is CASSPNLIAGVKFEQFF. For the CDR3, the DNA is TGTGCCAGCAGCCCCAACCTGATAGCGGGAGTTAAATTTGAGCAGTTCTTC.

This chain connects TRBV6-5 to TRBJ2-7; possible D gene TRBD2, 6 bases. V lost 0 bases and J lost 2, with 11 bases in between. CDR3 size: 15 residues. In germline, CDR1 is MNHEY, CDR2 SVGAGI. The CDR3 DNA is TGTGCCAGCAGTTACTCCGGGACTCTAACCTACGAGCAGTACTTC. It codes for CASSYSGTLTYEQYF.

The chain joins TRBV6-4 to TRBJ2-1, with 10 bases lining up with TRBD2. Trimming removed 4 bases from V and 1 base from J; junction bases left unmatched: 1. Germline V gene data show CDR1 as MRHNA and CDR2 as SNTAGT. The CDR3 has 15 residues. The chain's CDR3 is CASSVLAGSYNEQFF. CDR3 in DNA: TGTGCCAGCAGTGTACTAGCGGGGTCCTACAATGAGCAGTTCTTC.

This clone came up once. V and J are TRBV28 and TRBJ2-7, with TRBD1 matching over 9 bases. Germline-derived CDR1 and CDR2 are MDHEN and SYDVKM. Trimming cost V 10 bases and J 2 bases; bases outside gene matches: 6. This CDR3 contains 13 residues. The CDR3 is CAISGQGTYEQYF. CDR3 coding DNA: TGTGCCATCTCGGGACAGGGAACCTACGAGCAGTACTTC. The full variable domain, completed using reference TRBV28 and TRBJ2-7, is DVKVTQSSRYLVKRTGEKVFLECVQDMDHENMFWYRQDPGLGLRLIYFSYDVKMKEKGDIPEGYSVSREKKERFSLILESASTNQTSMYLCAISGQGTYEQYFGPGTRLTVT.

The chain combines TRBV2 with TRBJ2-7; no clear D. The CDR3 covers 15 residues. From germline, CDR1 is SNHLY and CDR2 FYNNEI. Trimming left V 6 bases short and J 0 bases short, with 15 bases between. The CDR3 sequence is CASRPESLSSYEQYF. The CDR3 region has the DNA TGTGCCAGCAGACCTGAGTCCTTGAGCTCCTACGAGCAGTACTTC.

The chain combines TRBV18 with TRBJ1-1; D remains ambiguous. With 3 bases removed from V and 8 bases from J, the gap between germline ends came to 10 bases. Germline V gene data show CDR1 as KGHSH and CDR2 as LQKENI. The length of the CDR3 is 12 residues. The CDR3 DNA sequence: TGTGCCAGCTCACCTGGACTTTTAGAAGCTTTCTTT. Its protein is CASSPGLLEAFF.

V gene TRBV7-2 combines with J gene TRBJ1-3; unclear D gene. Trimming cost V 5 bases and J 2 bases, with 13 bases left between them. The CDR3 length is 15 residues. The germline V gene has CDR1 SGHTA and CDR2 FQGNSA. The DNA for the CDR3 is TGTGCCAGCAGCCCCGGACGGCGGGCTGGAAACACCATATATTTT. Translated, it gives CASSPGRRAGNTIYF.

The genes are TRBV19 and TRBJ2-3; D may be TRBD1 (5 bases). CDR1 is LNHDA and CDR2 is SQIVND in the germline V gene (reference sequence). The CDR3 is 15 residues long. V lost 1 base and J 2 bases, leaving 10 bases between the germline ends. The chain's CDR3 is CASSIAQDNTDTQYF. CDR3 nucleotides: TGTGCCAGTAGTATAGCACAGGACAACACAGATACGCAGTATTTT. Full variable domain (missing parts from reference TRBV19 and TRBJ2-3): DGGITQSPKYLFRKEGQNVTLSCEQNLNHDAMYWYRQDPGQGLRLIYYSQIVNDFQKGDIAEGYSVSREKKESFPLTVTSAQKNPTAFYLCASSIAQDNTDTQYFGPGTRLTVL.

The J gene is TRBJ2-1, the V gene TRBV27; D is unclear. This CDR3 is 11 amino acids long. With 6 bases removed from V and 7 bases from J, the gap between germline ends came to 7 bases. Germline CDR1 is MNHEY and CDR2 is SMNVEV (reference sequence). The CDR3 protein is CASRNFNEQFF. The DNA for the CDR3 is TGTGCCAGCAGAAACTTTAATGAGCAGTTCTTC.

In DNA, the CDR3 is TGCGCCAGCAGCGGGTGGGGGGGCAACACTGAAGCTTTCTTT. Encoded protein: CASSGWGGNTEAFF. V and J are TRBV5-1 and TRBJ1-1; D may be TRBD1 (6 bases). In germline, CDR1 is SGHRS, CDR2 YFSETQ. The CDR3 extends over 14 amino acids. Trimming left V 4 bases short and J 2 bases short, with 12 bases between. Based on the CDR3 plus reference TRBV5-1 and TRBJ1-1, the full variable domain is KAGVTQTPRYLIKTRGQQVTLSCSPISGHRSVSWYQQTPGQGLQFLFEYFSETQRNKGNFPGRFSGRQFSNSRSEMNVSTLELGDSALYLCASSGWGGNTEAFFGQGTRLTVV.

The chain carries TRBV29-1 and TRBJ2-5; 11 nucleotides line up with TRBD2. This CDR3 is 14 amino acids long. V gave up 4 bases and J gave up 2 bases; unmatched junction bases: 3. Germline V lookup: CDR1 SQVTM, CDR2 ANQGSEA. CDR3 protein: CSVALAGGQETQYF. The CDR3 bases are TGCAGCGTTGCTCTAGCGGGAGGTCAAGAGACCCAGTACTTC.

The chain uses TRBV4-1 and TRBJ2-3, with TRBD1 identical over 8 bases. The V segment lost 10 bases and the J segment 1 base; nucleotides outside the gene matches: 19. This CDR3 spans 18 amino acids. Germline values: CDR1 MGHRA, CDR2 YSYEKL. The CDR3 DNA reads TGCGCCACCTCAGGGGGCTACCGGTCCGTAGGGGGCACAGATACGCAGTATTTT. Amino acids: CATSGGYRSVGGTDTQYF.